The next 16 T cell receptor beta chains were all read from a single sample in a study of long-term antiretroviral therapy in people with HIV. An immunoSEQ assay, version v3.0, was performed at survey level. Measured with immunoSEQ multiplex PCR; TCRdb has only the in-frame clones, and not every one. The top ten hold around 7.9% of the sample, which has some 20,000 clones, roughly 73% seen once. The source material was unsorted PBMCs, sampled at the start of antiretroviral therapy, before treatment. The receptors come from a middle-aged woman with HIV.

This clone occurred a few times. The V gene is TRBV19, the J gene TRBJ1-6, with unresolved D. V was trimmed by 7 bases and J by 5 bases, leaving 9 bases between them. Looked up from germline, CDR1 is LNHDA and CDR2 is SQIVND (reference sequence). The CDR3 runs 13 residues. The CDR3 region is CASKERHNSPLHF. CDR3 DNA sequence: TGTGCCAGTAAGGAGCGGCATAATTCACCCCTCCACTTT.

The chain has TRBV2 and TRBJ2-2; D uncertain. Looked up from germline, CDR1 is SNHLY and CDR2 is FYNNEI. The V end lost 3 bases, the J end lost 5 bases, and 4 bases lay between the germline ends. The CDR3 has 12 residues. As DNA, the CDR3 is TGTGCCAGCAGTGAGTTAACCGGGGAGCTGTTTTTT. Residues: CASSELTGELFF. Complete variable domain (other parts from reference TRBV2 and TRBJ2-2): EPEVTQTPSHQVTQMGQEVILRCVPISNHLYFYWYRQILGQKVEFLVSFYNNEISEKSEIFDDQFSVERPDGSNFTLKIRSTKLEDSAMYFCASSELTGELFFGEGSRLTVL.

V and J are TRBV18 and TRBJ2-1, with 8 bases that match TRBD1. J was trimmed by 1 base and V by 3 bases; bases with no gene match: 11. The length of the CDR3 is 18 residues. Germline-derived CDR1 and CDR2 are KGHSH and LQKENI. CDR3 sequence: CASSPRQDRDPSYNEQFF. The CDR3 coding sequence is TGTGCCAGCTCACCCAGGCAGGACAGGGACCCATCCTACAATGAGCAGTTCTTC.

The chain has TRBV7-9 and TRBJ2-5; 8 bases align to TRBD2. CDR3 length: 15 residues. The V gene end was trimmed by 1 base and the J gene end by 2 bases; junction bases not matched to a gene: 3. CDR1 and CDR2 (germline): SEHNR, FQNEAQ (reference sequence). CDR3 coding DNA: TGTGCCAGCAGCTTAGGGGCGGGGGGACAAGAGACCCAGTACTTC. Translated, it gives CASSLGAGGQETQYF.

This clone was detected a few times. This chain links TRBV18 with TRBJ1-6, with D maybe TRBD1 (6 bases). Trimming cost V 2 bases and J 8 bases, with 10 bases left between them. The CDR3 is 14 amino acids. The germline V gene encodes CDR1 KGHSH and CDR2 LQKENI. The CDR3 here is CASSPSGADSPLHF. As DNA, the CDR3 is TGTGCCAGCTCACCATCGGGGGCAGATTCACCCCTCCACTTT.

This chain uses TRBV7-9 with TRBJ1-3; D uncertain. Trimming stripped 1 base from V and 0 bases from J, with 7 bases between. The CDR3 has 15 residues. Germline values: CDR1 SEHNR, CDR2 FQNEAQ (reference sequence). CDR3 residues: CASSLDGSSGNTIYF. The CDR3 nucleotides read TGTGCCAGCAGCTTAGACGGGAGCTCTGGAAACACCATATATTTT.

The chain uses TRBV5-8 and TRBJ1-6; D is unclear. Trimming cost V 0 bases and J 6 bases, with 10 bases left between them. The CDR3 sequence is 15 residues long. Germline loops: CDR1 SGHTS, CDR2 YDEGEE. CDR3 amino acids: CASSLAAGPNSPLHF. The CDR3 coding sequence is TGTGCCAGCAGCTTGGCCGCGGGTCCTAATTCACCCCTCCACTTT.

The chain carries TRBV28 and TRBJ1-4; D unclear. CDR1 MDHEN and CDR2 SYDVKM come from the germline V gene. This CDR3 comprises 15 residues. V lost 3 bases, J lost 2 bases, and 10 bases lay in between. The CDR3 here is CASSFYRETNEKLFF. CDR3 nucleotides: TGTGCCAGCAGTTTCTACCGGGAGACTAATGAAAAACTGTTTTTT.

The CDR3 loop reads CASSLGGSSYNEQFF. As DNA, the CDR3 is TGCGCCAGCAGCTTGGGTGGCAGCTCCTACAATGAGCAGTTCTTC. V usage is TRBV5-1 and J usage is TRBJ2-1; D unresolved. The germline gives CDR1 SGHRS, CDR2 YFSETQ. V lost 0 bases and J lost 0, with 7 bases in between. This CDR3 contains 15 residues.

V usage is TRBV28 and J usage is TRBJ1-3; D is ambiguous. Germline V gene sequence: CDR1 MDHEN, CDR2 SYDVKM. The CDR3 covers 16 residues. The V gene lost 10 bases and the J gene lost 2 bases, with 21 bases spanning the gap. The CDR3 loop is CATHPPLMAPGNTIYF. The CDR3 DNA follows: TGTGCCACCCATCCCCCCTTGATGGCCCCTGGAAACACCATATATTTT.

This clone appeared a few times. The chain combines TRBV29-1 with TRBJ1-1, with D unresolved. CDR3 length: 13 residues. Germline V gene data show CDR1 as SQVTM and CDR2 as ANQGSEA. V was clipped by 4 bases and J by 0 bases, with 9 bases between them. The CDR3 sequence: CSVGEGLNTEAFF. The CDR3 nucleotides are TGCAGCGTTGGGGAGGGCCTGAACACTGAAGCTTTCTTT.

The genes are TRBV28 and TRBJ2-6; D perhaps matches TRBD1 (6 bases). CDR1 MDHEN and CDR2 SYDVKM come from the germline V gene. This CDR3 contains 16 residues. The germline V and J ends were trimmed by 4 bases and 4 bases, with 14 bases remaining between them. The CDR3 bases are TGTGCCAGCAGTTGGTCAGGGGCATCAGGGGCCAACGTCCTGACTTTC. Translated, it gives CASSWSGASGANVLTF.

J is TRBJ2-2 and V is TRBV5-1, with D uncertain. The CDR3 runs to 12 residues. CDR1 and CDR2 (germline): SGHRS, YFSETQ. V was trimmed by 4 bases and J by 4 bases, leaving 5 bases between them. CDR3 protein: CASSPITGELFF. The DNA of the CDR3 is TGCGCCAGCAGCCCGATCACCGGGGAGCTGTTTTTT.

The rearrangement uses TRBV5-1 and TRBJ1-1; TRBD1 might be the D (6 bases). Germline V gene lookup returns CDR1 SGHRS and CDR2 YFSETQ. The CDR3 extends over 15 amino acids. Trimming left V 0 bases short and J 1 base short, with 10 bases between. The CDR3 is CASSLDRVQNTEAFF. The DNA of the CDR3 is TGCGCCAGCAGCTTGGACAGGGTCCAGAACACTGAAGCTTTCTTT.

J is TRBJ2-5 and V is TRBV7-3, with 9 bases aligning to TRBD2. The CDR3 runs 15 residues. CDR1 SGHTA and CDR2 FQGTGA come from the germline V gene. V trimming: 5 bases; J trimming: 5 bases; junction bases outside the gene matches: 9. CDR3 amino acids: CASSLLAGSGETQYF. CDR3 bases: TGTGCCAGCAGCCTCCTAGCGGGGAGTGGGGAGACCCAGTACTTC.

J is TRBJ1-4 and V is TRBV5-4; D not certain. V was trimmed by 2 bases and J by 4 bases, leaving 9 bases between them. This CDR3 has 14 amino acids. The V gene's germline CDR1 is SGHNT and CDR2 YYREEE (reference sequence). CDR3 in amino acids: CASSFTGSNEKLFF. CDR3 coding DNA: TGTGCCAGCAGCTTTACGGGGAGTAATGAAAAACTGTTTTTT. The whole variable domain, filled in from reference TRBV5-4 and TRBJ1-4, reads ETGVTQSPTHLIKTRGQQVTLRCSSQSGHNTVSWYQQALGQGPQFIFQYYREEENGRGNFPPRFSGLQFPNYSSELNVNALELDDSALYLCASSFTGSNEKLFFGSGTQLSVL.